The entry below gives a single T cell receptor beta chain sequence along with its context. No antigen is known for it. Base qualities are not recorded, but no much larger clone differs from it by a single base. TCRbeta CDR3 regions were amplified from genomic DNA by means of the immunoSEQ Assay, a bias-controlled multiplex PCR. The paper's processing steps were these. Within the assay, amplification of reference gene primers was used to estimate how many nucleated cells each sample contained. Sequence reads were collapsed and filtered to measure the absolute abundance of every unique TCRbeta CDR3 rearrangement. For each sample, productive Simpson clonality was calculated by taking the square root of Simpson's diversity index across productive rearrangements. What TCRdb holds here is the immuneACCESS table cut down to in-frame rearrangements. Part of the clones is not present; checked against another copy, under half of the missing clones reflect an unresolved V gene, and the others are unexplained. From that table come the V and J calls and clone size; the DNA was used to work out D and trimming. The table for this sample lists around 110,000 clones; around 82% of them were counted only once. The ten largest make up 4% to 5.5% of the sample.

This sample was taken from a study of blood T cell repertoires in COVID-19 (dated by TCRdb to the early 2020s). Regarding the study in general: Samples covering the acute and convalescent phases of COVID-19 were provided by collaborators in the United States, Italy and Spain. Where available, HLA class I and class II types were obtained from metadata supplied by the sample provider rather than from assay-based typing. The samples were drawn from the first 160 participants of the ongoing ImmuneRACE study and from some 1,300 subjects provided by 6 global collaborators. Subjects who had been exposed to COVID-19, were actively infected with it, or had recovered from it provided the deeply sampled blood TCRbeta repertoires that made up the dataset. The prospective study material was composed of cDNA or gDNA derived from T cells, B-cell-depleted T cells, or PBMCs. Nearly every sample came with metadata listing a de-identified subject ID, COVID-19 status, age in years and sex. The repertoires were released in a freely available public database intended as a resource for research on the immune response to SARS-CoV-2. The paper's findings and limits, for the study overall: The quantity of clinical and demographic metadata differed by source and by participant and was supplied without curation.

Each collaborating institution followed its own protocols to collect whole blood in K2EDTA tubes. For TCRbeta analysis, collaborators shipped samples as frozen whole blood, isolated PBMCs, or DNA extracted from either of those sample types. The origin of this receptor is a human donor in a cohort sampled during active COVID-19. Sample: peripheral blood.

The DNA sequence is TGTGCCAGCAGCCAAGGACGGACAGGGAATGGCTACACCTTC. This yields the protein CASSQGRTGNGYTF. The rearrangement joined TRBV3-1 (or the pseudogene TRBV3-2) to TRBJ1-2; 8 bases in the junction line up with TRBD1. Trimming leaves V shorter by 1 base and J shorter by 6 bases, with the junction holding 4 bases beyond the gene matches. Spanning cysteine to phenylalanine, the CDR3 consists of 14 amino acids. The DNA shown is the 42-base CDR3, in frame from base 1. The germline V gene (reference sequence) specifies LGHDT as CDR1 and YNNKEL as CDR2.